The present TCR beta chain was sequenced within a study of blood T cell repertoires in COVID-19. About the study: Italy, Spain and the United States were the sources of the convalescent and acute COVID-19 samples. PBMCs, B-cell-depleted T cells, or T cells provided the cDNA or gDNA that made up the material.

While infection was still active, Seattle patients were enrolled and then followed longitudinally. In the source study's methods: Amplification of reference gene primers provided the estimated nucleated cell counts. Profiling relied on immunoSEQ multiplex PCR, and the TCRdb table lists in-frame clones only, not all of them. V and J calls and clone size are as listed in that table; D and trimming were resolved from the DNA. The table shows 250,000 to 300,000 clones, with 70% to 90% occurring only once. This clone was detected only once. Germline values: CDR1 SGHNT, CDR2 YYREEE (reference sequence). The V segment lost 4 bases and the J segment 5 bases; nucleotides outside the gene matches: 2. CDR3 size: 12 residues.

The chain couples TRBV5-4 to TRBJ1-1; 7 positions match TRBD1. This receptor was identified in a woman aged 25 to 39 with COVID-19, enrolled during active disease. The sequenced sample consisted of peripheral blood. The CDR3, as DNA: TGTGCCAGCAGCGGGACAGCGACTGAAGCTTTCTTT. It specifies CASSGTATEAFF.